This TCR beta chain was obtained from a study of T-cell reconstitution after alpha-beta-depleted transplantation in children. This CDR3 is 13 amino acids long. Trimming removed 3 bases from V and 6 bases from J; junction bases left unmatched: 4. Germline CDR1 SGHTA, CDR2 FQGNSA. This clonotype was seen ten or more times. What it recognizes is unknown. The study, taken as a whole, reports: Most T-cell counts and diversity one year after the transplant came from T cells that were newly produced. Reported findings indicate that, about two months after transplant, alpha-beta T cells came from several hundred expanded clones, which were derived from non-depleted graft cells.

A TCRbeta library incorporating unique molecular identifiers was prepared. TCRdb itself ran the PCR reads through MiXCR, one entry per CDR3 protein. The sample lists more than 200,000 distinct CDR3 sequences; roughly 23% were seen once. Sequenced here: PBMCs, sampled before TCRalphabeta/CD19-depleted stem cell transplant. The sequence was obtained from a girl aged 2-9 years with Fanconi anemia, due to receive a stem cell transplant. V and J are TRBV7-2 and TRBJ2-7; 8 positions match TRBD2. The chain's CDR3 is CASSLIGGVEQYF. CDR3 sequence (DNA): TGTGCCAGCAGCTTGATCGGGGGGGTCGAGCAGTACTTC.